This T cell receptor (beta chain) was identified during a study of cytomegalovirus exposure and HLA in healthy donors (dated by TCRdb to about 2017). Broadly, across the study: The roughly 670 repertoires of the first cohort and the 120 validation repertoires were produced on the same platform, according to a later analysis. The study combined high-throughput TCR immunosequencing, statistical association of individual TCRs with disease status, and machine learning to predict cytomegalovirus infection status. The study aimed to test whether signatures of past pathogen exposure could be identified by cataloging public T cell receptors. A separate validation cohort of approximately 130 different subjects was used in addition to the roughly 720-subject first cohort.

The paper as a whole reports these results and caveats: A few of the identified cytomegalovirus-associated TCR beta chains were confirmed in vitro to be specific for cytomegalovirus antigens. The study gave a list of more than 150 TCR beta chains associated with cytomegalovirus. According to the authors, the approach could potentially be generalized to other disease states and immunological phenotypes. A later analysis lacked HLA typing for the validation cohort, so it scored co-occurrence in that cohort across all 120 repertoires. In a later analysis, TCRs clustered in the first cohort were found to also tend to co-occur in the 120 or so validation repertoires, with 90% to 95% of cluster scores above 0. In both the original and validation cohorts, the classifier was reported to diagnose cytomegalovirus status with high specificity and sensitivity. While some public TCRs were present in many individuals, most TCR sequences turned up only very rarely across donors.

Comment on this clone: The clone's antigen remains unknown. The sample holds no much larger clone one base away, and base qualities are not on file.

Preparation of the library involved the immunoSEQ multiplex PCR assay. In the original analysis: To diagnose cytomegalovirus status from the catalog of TCR beta chain sequences, a statistical classification framework was built. In TCRdb, the immuneACCESS table is reduced to in-frame sequences with V and J assigned. These tables do not hold every clone; where another copy was compared, an unresolved V gene accounts for under half, and the others remain unexplained. For V, J and clone size, that table is used; D and trimming come from the DNA. This sample comprises roughly 180,000 clones, around nine tenths of them detected only once. The leading ten clones occupy roughly 7% of the sample. The CDR3 has 13 amino acids, counting the end cysteine and phenylalanine. Left in the record is the CDR3 DNA by itself, 39 bases read in frame from the first base. CDR1 and CDR2 were assigned from the germline V gene (reference sequence) as LNHDA and SQIVND. A distance of 12 bases separates the germline ends of V and J, which lose 0 bases and 10 bases respectively.

Donors formed part of the validation cohort, which comprised about 130 subjects and was distinct from the first cohort of 550 to 850 subjects. Sequencing input: PBMCs. The TCR originated in a man under 40 in good health and CMV-seropositive. Rearrangement joined TRBV19 to TRBJ1-1, with TRBD1 as a weak D call on 6 bases. The CDR3 region: CASSIDGGRGAFF. The DNA sequence is as follows: TGTGCCAGTAGTATAGATGGGGGCAGGGGAGCTTTCTTT.